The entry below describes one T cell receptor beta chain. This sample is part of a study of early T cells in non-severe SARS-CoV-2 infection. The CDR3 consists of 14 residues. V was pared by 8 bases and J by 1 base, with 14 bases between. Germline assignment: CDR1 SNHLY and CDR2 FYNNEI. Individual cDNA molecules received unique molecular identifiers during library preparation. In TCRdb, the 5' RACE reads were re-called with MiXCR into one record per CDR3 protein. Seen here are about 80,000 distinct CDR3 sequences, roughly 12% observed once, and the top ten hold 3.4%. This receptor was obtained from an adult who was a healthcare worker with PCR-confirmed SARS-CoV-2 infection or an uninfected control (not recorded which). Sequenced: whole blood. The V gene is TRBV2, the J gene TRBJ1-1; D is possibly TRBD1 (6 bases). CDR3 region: CASAGGRRNTEAFF. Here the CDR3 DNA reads TGTGCCAGCGCCGGGGGGCGGCGGAACACTGAAGCTTTCTTT.